This is a list of T cell receptor beta chains from one sample in a study of regulatory T cells in long-lasting Graves disease. TCRdb analysed the multiplex PCR reads with MiXCR anew, one entry per CDR3 protein. The sample gives approximately 470,000 distinct CDR3 sequences, around 15% of which show up once; approximately 12% is in the top ten. The same specimen was also included in a second study, on T cells in Graves' hyperthyroidism and ophthalmopathy.

The source material was peripheral blood mononuclear cells (PBMCs), sampled at new diagnosis, from a patient treated with antithyroid drugs. The receptors were sampled from a middle-aged man with Graves disease. CDR3s include the opening cysteine and the closing phenylalanine or tryptophan. A D gene is named only where the DNA matches it firmly. Some rows mark clone size as missing; the rest say once, few, many or name a class of expanded clone.

TRBJ2-2,-,many,TRBV5-1,TGCGCCAGCAGCTTGGAGGTTGGGGTCGGCTCCGGGGAGCTGTTTTTT,CASSLEVGVGSGELFF
TRBJ1-5,-,-,TRBV15,TGTGCCACCAGCAGGGATGGTGAGTACCACCAGCATTTT,CATSRDGEYHQHF
TRBJ1-1,TRBD1,few,TRBV20-1,TGCAGTGCATTGACAGGGCAGGGCACTGAAGCTTTCTTT,CSALTGQGTEAFF
TRBJ2-7,-,many,TRBV29-1,TGCAGCGTGACCGGGACACTATACGAGCAGTACTTC,CSVTGTLYEQYF
TRBJ2-7,TRBD2,-,TRBV9,TGTGCCAGCAGCGTAGGCCCAGCGGGAGAAGAGCAGTACTTC,CASSVGPAGEEQYF
TRBJ2-2,TRBD2,few,TRBV28,TGTGCCAGCAGGCCAGGGGCGTTTGGGACTAGCGGAGCGAACACCGGGGAGCTGTTTTTT,CASRPGAFGTSGANTGELFF
TRBJ2-3,-,few,TRBV29-1,TGCAGCGTTGAGGGAGCGACCCGCACAGATACGCAGTATTTT,CSVEGATRTDTQYF
TRBJ2-7,-,-,TRBV19,TGTGCCAGTAGTACCAACAGGGACGAGCAGTACTTC,CASSTNRDEQYF
TRBJ2-3,TRBD1,-,TRBV2,TGTGCCAGCAGGGGGACAGGGGTCCGCACAGATACGCAGTATTTT,CASRGTGVRTDTQYF
TRBJ2-7,TRBD2,many,TRBV11-2,TGTGCCAGCACCAAGACGGCCCCGGGACTAGCGAGCGAGCAGTACTTC,CASTKTAPGLASEQYF
TRBJ1-1,TRBD1,-,TRBV15,TGTGCCACCAGCAGTGACAGGGGGCTTACTGAAGCTTTCTTT,CATSSDRGLTEAFF
TRBJ2-3,-,many,TRBV7-2,TGTGCCAGCAGCTTAATGCGGCATGTCTTGCTAGCCACGCAGTATTTT,CASSLMRHVLLATQYF
TRBJ2-5,TRBD1,many,TRBV2,TGTGCGACAGGACAGGGGCAAGAGACCCAGTACTTC,CATGQGQETQYF